This TCR beta chain was documented in a study of T cells in Graves' hyperthyroidism and ophthalmopathy. About the research overall: Peripheral blood was collected at initial diagnosis, before any treatment. Study-wide results and limits: Ophthalmopathy was predicted by the model a median of around 5.9 months ahead of onset.

Amplification yielded TCR beta CDR3 regions, with RNA transcripts as the source. First-round RT-PCR with HTBI primers amplified the TCR CDR3 region. MiXCR, run by TCRdb on the multiplex PCR reads, gives a single entry per CDR3 protein. The sample includes about 770,000 distinct CDR3 sequences, 18% of them seen just once. This clonotype was detected many times. Antigen unknown. The V gene's germline CDR1 is DFQATT and CDR2 SNEGSKA (reference sequence). This CDR3 is built from 14 residues. The V and J ends lost 2 bases and 6 bases, in that order; junction bases with no gene match: 5. The hyperthyroidism was newly diagnosed and had lasted under 2 months; the patients were aged 18 to 65. Pregnant or lactating patients were excluded, as were those with uncontrolled infection or other autoimmune disease.

The sample was blood. This receptor was taken from a woman aged 45-65 years with Graves' hyperthyroidism that later progressed to Graves' ophthalmopathy. The rearrangement uses TRBV20-1 and TRBJ2-3; 10 bases agree with TRBD2. The CDR3 protein is CSARKRGGPDTQYF. The CDR3 nucleotides read TGCAGTGCTAGAAAGCGGGGGGGCCCGGATACGCAGTATTTT.